The 25 T cell receptor beta chains presented below share a single source sample, sequenced in a study of T cells after posttransplantation cyclophosphamide. Sequencing used immunoSEQ multiplex PCR; TCRdb keeps in-frame clones, though not all of them. Sampling found thousands of clones, none seen once. A marrow graft followed busulfan-fludarabine conditioning, with cyclophosphamide on days +3 and +4. The specimen was PBMCs, collected after allogeneic stem cell transplant with posttransplant cyclophosphamide. The receptors come from a male patient aged 60 to 75 who received an allogeneic stem cell transplant from a related donor, was CMV-positive, and had no GVHD. Some T cells here may be from the graft donor.

In this sample, this clone is medium-sized. The chain joins TRBV9 to TRBJ2-1; TRBD2 matches 7 bases. The length of the CDR3 is 14 residues. Germline V gene data show CDR1 as SGDLS and CDR2 as YYNGEE. The ends lost 4 bases at V and 8 bases at J; junction bases unmatched: 9. The CDR3 DNA reads TGTGCCAGCAGCCCGAGCGGGGAACCGGATGAGCAGTTCTTC. It specifies CASSPSGEPDEQFF.

In its sample, this clone was seen many times. The chain joins TRBV7-2 to TRBJ2-3, with 9 bases identical to TRBD1. Trimming cost V 5 bases and J 5 bases; bases outside gene matches: 8. The CDR3 spans 15 residues. CDR1 and CDR2 from the germline V gene are SGHTA and FQGNSA. The CDR3 spells CASSPDGTGRDTQYF. The CDR3 DNA is TGTGCCAGCAGCCCGGACGGGACAGGGAGAGATACGCAGTATTTT.

Concerning this clone: Other DNA sequences of this sample code for an identical CDR3. V is TRBV18 and J is TRBJ2-5, with D maybe TRBD2 (6 bases). There are 16 residues in the CDR3. Germline lookup yields CDR1 KGHSH and CDR2 LQKENI. Trimming left V 0 bases short and J 1 base short, with 12 bases between. The chain's CDR3 is CASSPPSGGVQETQYF. CDR3 sequence (DNA): TGTGCCAGCTCACCACCAAGCGGCGGGGTCCAAGAGACCCAGTACTTC.

This clone occurred many times. The CDR3 protein is CASSYSPDSAPQPQHF. The CDR3 bases are TGTGCCAGCAGTTACTCCCCGGACAGTGCGCCTCAGCCCCAGCATTTT. The chain uses TRBV6-5 and TRBJ1-5, with D perhaps TRBD1 (6 bases). The CDR3 is made up of 16 amino acids. The V and J ends lost 0 bases and 6 bases respectively, with 15 bases between them. Germline lookup yields CDR1 MNHEY and CDR2 SVGAGI.

This clone was picked up many times. This chain connects TRBV4-1 to TRBJ2-4; the D gene is possibly TRBD2 (6 bases). V gave up 3 bases and J gave up 4 bases, with 16 bases separating them. The germline gives CDR1 MGHRA, CDR2 YSYEKL. This CDR3 contains 16 residues. CDR3 sequence: CASSQNPGGPKNIQYF. CDR3 nucleotide sequence: TGCGCCAGCAGCCAGAACCCCGGGGGTCCTAAAAACATTCAGTACTTC.

This clone has ten or more counts. V usage is TRBV6-6 and J usage is TRBJ1-6, with 9 bases fitting TRBD1. Unmatched junction bases numbered 6, after V lost 6 bases and J lost 9 bases. The CDR3 spans 14 residues. CDR1 is MNHNY and CDR2 is SVGAGI in the germline V gene (reference sequence). CDR3 residues: CASRKQGAVSPLHF. In DNA form, the CDR3 reads TGTGCCAGCAGGAAACAGGGGGCGGTTTCACCCCTCCACTTT.

The table lists this clone with many counts. The V call is TRBV19, the J call TRBJ1-1, with 7 bases lining up with TRBD1. The CDR3 loop spans 13 amino acids. The trim removed 3 bases at V and 6 bases at J, leaving 4 bases unmatched. Germline values: CDR1 LNHDA, CDR2 SQIVND (reference sequence). CDR3 in amino acids: CASSIATGAEAFF. The CDR3 DNA reads as TGTGCCAGTAGTATCGCCACAGGGGCTGAAGCTTTCTTT. The whole variable domain, filled in from reference TRBV19 and TRBJ1-1, reads DGGITQSPKYLFRKEGQNVTLSCEQNLNHDAMYWYRQDPGQGLRLIYYSQIVNDFQKGDIAEGYSVSREKKESFPLTVTSAQKNPTAFYLCASSIATGAEAFFGQGTRLTVV.

V is TRBV7-9 and J is TRBJ1-2, with 10 bases lining up with TRBD1. J was trimmed by 8 bases and V by 5 bases; bases with no gene match: 5. CDR3 length equals 13 residues. Germline CDR1 reads SEHNR; CDR2 reads FQNEAQ (reference sequence). CDR3 residues: CASSDGTGVGYTF. CDR3 sequence (DNA): TGTGCCAGCAGCGACGGGACAGGGGTCGGCTACACCTTC.

This clone came up many times. The chain has TRBV7-9 and TRBJ1-2; 8 bases align to TRBD1. V trimming: 0 bases; J trimming: 2 bases; junction bases outside the gene matches: 5. The CDR3 has 16 amino acids. The germline V gene encodes CDR1 SEHNR and CDR2 FQNEAQ (reference sequence). The CDR3 region is CASSLAGQAENYGYTF. The CDR3 DNA follows: TGTGCCAGCAGCTTAGCGGGACAGGCGGAGAACTATGGCTACACCTTC.

This clone was seen at least ten times. The chain combines TRBV6-1 with TRBJ2-1; 7 bases line up with TRBD2. The length of the CDR3 is 12 residues. V dropped 6 bases and J dropped 6; count of bases not matched to a gene: 2. Germline values: CDR1 MNHNS, CDR2 SASEGT. The CDR3 sequence is CASSLAGNEQFF. The DNA of the CDR3 is TGTGCCAGCAGCTTAGCGGGCAATGAGCAGTTCTTC.

Many counts were recorded for this clone. The chain joins TRBV18 to TRBJ2-7; TRBD2 matches 7 bases. J was trimmed by 2 bases and V by 2 bases; bases with no gene match: 6. The germline gives CDR1 KGHSH, CDR2 LQKENI. This CDR3 has 15 amino acids. The CDR3 nucleotides read TGTGCCAGCTCACCAAGGAGCGGGGCGGCCTACGAGCAGTACTTC. Its protein product is CASSPRSGAAYEQYF.

At least ten counts were recorded for this clone. J is TRBJ1-1 and V is TRBV5-1; D is unclear. Germline V gives CDR1 SGHRS, CDR2 YFSETQ. This CDR3 is 14 amino acids long. Trimming stripped 5 bases from V and 5 bases from J, with 16 bases between. The CDR3 DNA follows: TGCGCCAGCAGTCCCCGGGGTACCAGGACTGAAGCTTTCTTT. Residues: CASSPRGTRTEAFF.

The gene calls are TRBV28 and TRBJ2-5, with TRBD1 as a possible D gene (6 bases). This CDR3 is built from 12 residues. CDR1 MDHEN and CDR2 SYDVKM come from the germline V gene. V gave up 9 bases and J gave up 1 base, with 9 bases separating them. The chain's CDR3 is CASTGSQETQYF. Here the CDR3 DNA reads TGTGCCAGTACAGGGTCCCAAGAGACCCAGTACTTC.

V usage is TRBV7-3 and J usage is TRBJ1-6; 7 bases match TRBD1. Per germline, CDR1 SGHTA and CDR2 FQGTGA. The CDR3 is 16 amino acids. The junction had 9 bases not matched to a gene; V was cut back by 4 bases and J by 6 bases. The CDR3 region is CASSSRQGGSNSPLHF. CDR3 bases: TGTGCCAGCAGCTCCCGACAGGGTGGGAGTAATTCACCCCTCCACTTT.

This clone was seen ten or more times. This chain connects TRBV6-5 to TRBJ1-4; 10 bases agree with TRBD1. The V gene's germline CDR1 is MNHEY and CDR2 SVGAGI. Germline trimming cut 8 bases from V and 10 bases from J; bases unmatched to any gene: 13. The CDR3 is 15 residues long. CDR3 residues: CASSRGRDRGGKLFF. The CDR3, as DNA: TGTGCCAGCTCCAGGGGCCGGGACAGGGGTGGAAAACTGTTTTTT.

Many counts were recorded for this clone. This sequence joins TRBV27 and TRBJ1-1, with TRBD1 matching over 8 bases. In germline, CDR1 is MNHEY, CDR2 SMNVEV (reference sequence). Germline trimming cut 5 bases from V and 0 bases from J; bases unmatched to any gene: 11. This CDR3 comprises 17 residues. As DNA, the CDR3 is TGTGCCAGCAGTCCCGGGACAGGCAACCCGATGAACACTGAAGCTTTCTTT. This encodes CASSPGTGNPMNTEAFF.

This clone came up a few times. This CDR3 reads CASNFRQGIGNSPLHF. Written as DNA, the CDR3 is TGTGCCAGCAATTTCCGACAGGGGATAGGGAATTCACCCCTCCACTTT. The chain has TRBV2 and TRBJ1-6, with 8 bases fitting TRBD1. V dropped 7 bases and J dropped 7; count of bases not matched to a gene: 12. Per the germline V gene, CDR1 is SNHLY and CDR2 is FYNNEI. The CDR3 is 16 residues long.

This clone turned up a few times. This chain links TRBV18 with TRBJ2-1; 7 nucleotides align to TRBD1. V dropped 3 bases and J dropped 7; count of bases not matched to a gene: 12. The CDR3 loop spans 16 amino acids. Germline values: CDR1 KGHSH, CDR2 LQKENI. CDR3 bases: TGTGCCAGCTCACCTCGACAGGGAACGGCAATAAATGAGCAGTTCTTC. Amino acids: CASSPRQGTAINEQFF.

Only a few counts were recorded for this clone. J is TRBJ1-1 and V is TRBV6-5; 9 bases fit TRBD1. The V gene's germline CDR1 is MNHEY and CDR2 SVGAGI. Losses at the gene ends were 6 bases for V and 11 bases for J; bases not matched to a gene: 16. This CDR3 has 15 amino acids. CDR3 nucleotide sequence: TGTGCCAGCAGCAAGGACAGGGGATACTCCCACTGGGCTTTCTTT. Translated, it gives CASSKDRGYSHWAFF.

This clone showed up many times. The chain couples TRBV7-3 to TRBJ2-7; 7 nucleotides align to TRBD1. V trimming: 5 bases; J trimming: 5 bases; junction bases outside the gene matches: 6. Germline CDR1 SGHTA, CDR2 FQGTGA. The length of the CDR3 is 13 residues. Here the CDR3 reads CASSRDRVDEQYF. The CDR3, as DNA: TGTGCCAGCAGCCGTGACAGGGTGGACGAGCAGTACTTC.

J is TRBJ2-1 and V is TRBV9, with D maybe TRBD2 (7 bases). CDR1 is SGDLS and CDR2 is YYNGEE in the germline V gene. This CDR3 is built from 15 residues. V lost 3 bases and J lost 4, with 14 bases in between. CDR3 coding DNA: TGTGCCAGCAGCGCCTTCCGGGGGGCGTACAATGAGCAGTTCTTC. It codes for CASSAFRGAYNEQFF.

The rearrangement links TRBV28 to TRBJ1-5; unclear D gene. The V end lost 3 bases, the J end lost 0 bases, and 9 bases lay between the germline ends. This CDR3 contains 15 residues. Germline V lookup: CDR1 MDHEN, CDR2 SYDVKM. The CDR3 protein is CASSLWSYSNQPQHF. The CDR3 coding sequence is TGTGCCAGCAGTTTGTGGAGCTATAGCAATCAGCCCCAGCATTTT.

This clone showed up many times. The rearrangement links TRBV19 to TRBJ2-3, with 8 nucleotides matching TRBD2. Losses at the gene ends were 5 bases for V and 2 bases for J; bases not matched to a gene: 6. The germline CDR1 and CDR2 sequences are LNHDA and SQIVND (reference sequence). The CDR3 totals 15 residues. The CDR3 DNA is TGTGCCAGTAGTCCGGGACTAGTCAACACAGATACGCAGTATTTT. Protein sequence: CASSPGLVNTDTQYF. Drawing the rest from reference TRBV19 and TRBJ2-3, the complete variable domain is DGGITQSPKYLFRKEGQNVTLSCEQNLNHDAMYWYRQDPGQGLRLIYYSQIVNDFQKGDIAEGYSVSREKKESFPLTVTSAQKNPTAFYLCASSPGLVNTDTQYFGPGTRLTVL.

There are many counts of this clone. The chain combines TRBV19 with TRBJ1-5, with 11 bases identical to TRBD1. The germline V gene encodes CDR1 LNHDA and CDR2 SQIVND (reference sequence). The length of the CDR3 is 16 residues. The J segment lost 7 bases and the V segment lost 7 bases, leaving 12 bases of the junction unmatched. The CDR3 reads CASTPGQGAVGQPQHF. The CDR3 DNA reads as TGTGCCAGTACCCCCGGACAGGGGGCTGTCGGCCAGCCCCAGCATTTT.

This clone rates as medium-sized (0.01 to 0.1%). The chain joins TRBV2 to TRBJ1-1, with 8 bases aligning to TRBD1. The CDR3 has 13 amino acids. V lost 5 bases, J lost 5 bases, and 4 bases stayed unmatched. Germline lookup yields CDR1 SNHLY and CDR2 FYNNEI. CDR3 in amino acids: CASSKQGETEAFF. DNA for the CDR3: TGTGCCAGCAGTAAACAGGGGGAGACTGAAGCTTTCTTT.